The source of this TCR beta chain is a study of T-cell memory formation after mild COVID-19. TCRdb reprocessed the 5' RACE reads via MiXCR and lists one record per CDR3 protein. The sample lists under 350,000 distinct CDR3 sequences; 16% were seen once. The length of the CDR3 is 13 residues. V was cut by 7 bases and J by 0 bases, with 13 bases left in between. In germline, CDR1 is SQVTM, CDR2 ANQGSEA. The sample comprised PBMCs or a T cell subset sorted from them (not recorded which). V is TRBV29-1 and J is TRBJ2-7; D is ambiguous. The sequence was collected from a man between 18 and 29 years old who had mild COVID-19 (a few samples of this study predate the infection). Cell type and time point are not known. CDR3 in DNA: TGCAGCGCCAAAGCTGGCAGCTCCTACGAGCAGTACTTC. The encoded protein is CSAKAGSSYEQYF.